A single sample gave rise to the 24 T cell receptor beta chains below, sequenced in a study of OX40 agonist ivuxolimab in advanced cancers. The library was obtained by the immunoSEQ multiplex PCR assay. In its TCRdb copy, this immuneACCESS table keeps in-frame sequences only and misses some clones. Where compared with another copy, unresolved V genes explain less than half of these, and the others have no known cause. For this sample there are about 77,000 clones; 87% appear just once. About 0.52% of the sample lies in the top ten. Source: CD4+ or CD8+ T cells sorted from blood, taken in a trial of the OX40 agonist ivuxolimab. These receptors were collected from an adult with an advanced solid tumor such as melanoma, head and neck, liver or kidney cancer.

This chain links TRBV27 with TRBJ2-7, with TRBD1 matching 8 bases. Trimming removed 6 bases from V and 3 bases from J; junction bases left unmatched: 10. The CDR3 totals 15 residues. CDR1 and CDR2 from the germline V gene are MNHEY and SMNVEV (reference sequence). Written as DNA, the CDR3 is TGTGCCAGCAGCAAAGCGGACAGGGTGGGCTACGAGCAGTACTTC. This gives the protein CASSKADRVGYEQYF.

The chain uses TRBV5-4 and TRBJ1-1; 9 bases map to TRBD1. The germline gives CDR1 SGHNT, CDR2 YYREEE (reference sequence). V was pared by 4 bases and J by 1 base, with 2 bases of the junction left unmatched. This CDR3 has 14 residues. The CDR3 is CASSGQGRNTEAFF. DNA of the CDR3: TGTGCCAGCAGCGGACAGGGGAGGAACACTGAAGCTTTCTTT.

This rearrangement joins TRBV18 to TRBJ1-1; a possible D gene is TRBD1 (5 bases). This CDR3 is 15 amino acids long. Germline CDR1 and CDR2: KGHSH and LQKENI. Trimming removed 6 bases from V and 1 base from J, with 15 bases in between. The CDR3, as DNA: TGTGCCAGCTCGCCGGACAATTCCCCGAACACTGAAGCTTTCTTT. Translating it yields CASSPDNSPNTEAFF.

J is TRBJ1-5 and V is TRBV28, with TRBD1 as a possible D gene (5 bases). V shed 5 bases and J shed 6 bases, with 17 bases lying between them. CDR1 and CDR2 (germline): MDHEN, SYDVKM. The CDR3 sequence is 15 residues long. The CDR3 protein is CASSGGSRIGQPQHF. Here the CDR3 DNA reads TGTGCCAGCAGTGGGGGTTCCCGAATTGGTCAGCCCCAGCATTTT.

In its sample, this clone was seen once. DNA for the CDR3: TGCGCCAGCAGCTTGGCCAGTATAGAACGCGAGCAGTACTTC. Its translation is CASSLASIEREQYF. The chain carries TRBV5-1 and TRBJ2-7; no clear D. Germline V lookup: CDR1 SGHRS, CDR2 YFSETQ. V lost 0 bases and J 6 bases, leaving 13 bases between the germline ends. The CDR3 has 14 residues. Complete variable domain (other parts from reference TRBV5-1 and TRBJ2-7): KAGVTQTPRYLIKTRGQQVTLSCSPISGHRSVSWYQQTPGQGLQFLFEYFSETQRNKGNFPGRFSGRQFSNSRSEMNVSTLELGDSALYLCASSLASIEREQYFGPGTRLTVT.

This clone appeared a single time. The V gene is TRBV4-2, the J gene TRBJ2-1; 10 bases are shared with TRBD2. The germline V gene encodes CDR1 LGHNA and CDR2 YNFKEQ. The CDR3 consists of 18 residues. After removal of 0 bases from V and 1 base from J, the junction contained 6 bases not matched to a gene. The CDR3 coding sequence is TGTGCCAGCAGCCAAGAAGGAACTAGCGGGGTTTCCTACAATGAGCAGTTCTTC. It codes for CASSQEGTSGVSYNEQFF.

This chain links TRBV12-5 with TRBJ1-1; D unresolved. Trimming pared 4 bases from V and 3 bases from J, leaving 9 bases between. Germline CDR1 is LGHNT and CDR2 is FRNRAP. The CDR3 is 13 residues long. The CDR3 loop is CASGSDGYTEAFF. The CDR3 DNA reads as TGTGCTAGTGGTTCGGACGGATACACTGAAGCTTTCTTT.

The gene calls are TRBV10-3 and TRBJ2-3; D is undetermined. Germline CDR1 ENHRY, CDR2 SYGVKD. The CDR3 is made up of 14 amino acids. The V gene lost 0 bases and the J gene lost 1 base, with 5 bases spanning the gap. The DNA of the CDR3 is TGTGCCATCAGTGAGTCGTACGGCACAGATACGCAGTATTTT. It translates to CAISESYGTDTQYF.

V and J are TRBV4-2 and TRBJ2-5; no reliable D call. Per the germline V gene, CDR1 is LGHNA and CDR2 is YNFKEQ. This CDR3 contains 15 residues. Trimming stripped 2 bases from V and 4 bases from J, with 14 bases between. CDR3 bases: TGTGCCAGCAGCCAAACGAGTGGGTATTCAGAGACCCAGTACTTC. This encodes CASSQTSGYSETQYF.

This clone was seen repeatedly, ten times or more. The rearrangement uses TRBV11-2 and TRBJ2-7; a possible D gene is TRBD2 (7 bases). There are 14 residues in the CDR3. The V end lost 4 bases, the J end lost 0 bases, and 10 bases lay between the germline ends. Germline loops: CDR1 SGHAT, CDR2 FQNNGV. This CDR3 is CASSSRGASYEQYF. In nucleotides, the CDR3 is TGTGCCAGCAGCTCACGGGGGGCCTCCTACGAGCAGTACTTC.

DNA of the CDR3: TGTGCCAGCAGCGAGACAGGGTTGAACACTGAAGCTTTCTTT. Protein sequence: CASSETGLNTEAFF. The chain combines TRBV5-4 with TRBJ1-1; 7 bases are a match to TRBD1. Per germline, CDR1 SGHNT and CDR2 YYREEE (reference sequence). CDR3 size: 14 residues. The V segment lost 4 bases and the J segment 0 bases; nucleotides outside the gene matches: 3.

The CDR3 coding sequence is TGTGCCAGTAGTGTCTCCAGGGTCAATCAGCCCCAGCATTTT. Translation: CASSVSRVNQPQHF. The chain carries TRBV19 and TRBJ1-5; the D gene is possibly TRBD1 (5 bases). V was trimmed by 5 bases and J by 3 bases, leaving 11 bases between them. The CDR3 runs to 14 residues. Germline lookup yields CDR1 LNHDA and CDR2 SQIVND (reference sequence).

The chain carries TRBV6-1 and TRBJ2-7; 13 bases are a match to TRBD2. Trimming cost V 2 bases and J 8 bases; bases outside gene matches: 6. The germline V gene encodes CDR1 MNHNS and CDR2 SASEGT. This CDR3 region has 15 residues. The CDR3 sequence: CASSEIGTSGTQQYF. CDR3 bases: TGTGCCAGCAGTGAAATTGGGACTAGCGGGACCCAGCAGTACTTC.

The chain combines TRBV7-9 with TRBJ2-2; 11 nucleotides match TRBD2. V shed 5 bases and J 4 bases; nucleotides not matched to a gene: 6. CDR1 and CDR2 (germline): SEHNR, FQNEAQ (reference sequence). The CDR3 has 16 amino acids. Here the CDR3 reads CASSLGLAAGTGELFF. The CDR3 DNA reads as TGTGCCAGCAGCCTGGGACTAGCGGCGGGCACCGGGGAGCTGTTTTTT.

The V and J genes are TRBV30 and TRBJ1-5; D is unresolved. The germline V and J ends were trimmed by 5 bases and 3 bases, with 11 bases remaining between them. From germline, CDR1 is GTSNPN and CDR2 SVGIG (reference sequence). The CDR3 length is 13 residues. The CDR3 region has the DNA TGTGCCTGGGCTTCCGGTCCCAATCAGCCCCAGCATTTT. Protein sequence: CAWASGPNQPQHF. Variable domain in full (rest from reference TRBV30 and TRBJ1-5): SQTIHQWPATLVQPVGSPLSLECTVEGTSNPNLYWYRQAAGRGLQLLFYSVGIGQISSEVPQNLSASRPQDRQFILSSKKLLLSDSGFYLCAWASGPNQPQHFGDGTRLSIL.

This chain connects TRBV5-1 to TRBJ2-6; the match to TRBD1 covers 7 bases. The ends lost 1 base at V and 3 bases at J; junction bases unmatched: 4. The germline V gene encodes CDR1 SGHRS and CDR2 YFSETQ. The CDR3 covers 16 residues. In DNA form, the CDR3 reads TGCGCCAGCAGCTTGCAAGGGGGCGGTGGGGCCAACGTCCTGACTTTC. Amino acids: CASSLQGGGGANVLTF.

This sequence joins TRBV5-1 and TRBJ2-7; possibly TRBD2 for D (6 bases). CDR1 and CDR2 (germline): SGHRS, YFSETQ. The ends were cut back, 4 bases at V and 2 bases at J, with 25 bases in the middle. The CDR3 has 18 residues. The CDR3 loop reads CASSPRAGTSLRTYEQYF. The CDR3 DNA follows: TGCGCCAGCAGCCCCAGGGCGGGAACGTCGCTGAGGACCTACGAGCAGTACTTC.

This clone occurred a few times. The chain carries TRBV19 and TRBJ2-2; maybe TRBD2 (5 bases). The germline V gene has CDR1 LNHDA and CDR2 SQIVND (reference sequence). The V end was cut by 3 bases, the J end by 5 bases, with 7 bases between. The CDR3 is made up of 13 amino acids. CDR3 nucleotide sequence: TGTGCCAGTAGTATGAGGGTTACCGGGGAGCTGTTTTTT. This gives the protein CASSMRVTGELFF.

The J gene is TRBJ2-5, the V gene TRBV28; the match to TRBD2 covers 10 bases. Germline lookup yields CDR1 MDHEN and CDR2 SYDVKM. CDR3 length: 16 residues. J lost 5 bases, V lost 7 bases, and 13 bases had no gene match. The CDR3 sequence is CASTPGSGGAWETQYF. The CDR3 DNA reads TGTGCCAGCACCCCCGGCAGCGGGGGGGCCTGGGAGACCCAGTACTTC.

There are a few counts of this clone. The chain combines TRBV7-9 with TRBJ2-7, with 9 bases aligning to TRBD1. J lost 6 bases, V lost 5 bases, and 11 bases had no gene match. The CDR3 spans 15 residues. Germline-derived CDR1 and CDR2 are SEHNR and FQNEAQ (reference sequence). CDR3 loop: CASSHRQGGLGEQYF. The CDR3, as DNA: TGTGCCAGCAGCCATAGACAGGGGGGTTTGGGCGAGCAGTACTTC.

The chain has TRBV7-9 and TRBJ1-1, with 7 bases fitting TRBD1. Germline CDR1 reads SEHNR; CDR2 reads FQNEAQ (reference sequence). The V segment lost 5 bases and the J segment 0 bases; nucleotides outside the gene matches: 6. The CDR3 runs to 15 residues. The CDR3 DNA is TGTGCCAGCAGCCCAAAGGACAGGTTGAACACTGAAGCTTTCTTT. It is translated as CASSPKDRLNTEAFF.

As concerns this clone: Within the sample, other DNA sequences also encode this same CDR3. This chain's CDR3 is CASSDRGTYGYTF. CDR3 in DNA: TGTGCCAGCAGCGACAGGGGCACCTATGGCTACACCTTC. J is TRBJ1-2 and V is TRBV2; 8 bases are shared with TRBD1. CDR3 length equals 13 residues. From germline, CDR1 is SNHLY and CDR2 FYNNEI. The V and J ends lost 6 bases and 4 bases, in that order; junction bases with no gene match: 4.

This rearrangement joins TRBV18 to TRBJ1-2, with no clear D. In germline, CDR1 is KGHSH, CDR2 LQKENI. The V and J ends lost 0 bases and 5 bases respectively, with 10 bases between them. This CDR3 region has 14 residues. CDR3 amino acids: CASSPPESVYGYTF. CDR3 bases: TGTGCCAGCTCACCACCCGAGTCGGTTTATGGCTACACCTTC.

This clone was recorded a few times. DNA for the CDR3: TGTGCCAGCAGTGAGGGGTACTATGGCTACACCTTC. This encodes CASSEGYYGYTF. This rearrangement joins TRBV2 to TRBJ1-2; D uncertain. The CDR3 consists of 12 residues. CDR1 SNHLY and CDR2 FYNNEI come from the germline V gene. The germline V and J ends were trimmed by 3 bases and 3 bases, with 5 bases remaining between them.